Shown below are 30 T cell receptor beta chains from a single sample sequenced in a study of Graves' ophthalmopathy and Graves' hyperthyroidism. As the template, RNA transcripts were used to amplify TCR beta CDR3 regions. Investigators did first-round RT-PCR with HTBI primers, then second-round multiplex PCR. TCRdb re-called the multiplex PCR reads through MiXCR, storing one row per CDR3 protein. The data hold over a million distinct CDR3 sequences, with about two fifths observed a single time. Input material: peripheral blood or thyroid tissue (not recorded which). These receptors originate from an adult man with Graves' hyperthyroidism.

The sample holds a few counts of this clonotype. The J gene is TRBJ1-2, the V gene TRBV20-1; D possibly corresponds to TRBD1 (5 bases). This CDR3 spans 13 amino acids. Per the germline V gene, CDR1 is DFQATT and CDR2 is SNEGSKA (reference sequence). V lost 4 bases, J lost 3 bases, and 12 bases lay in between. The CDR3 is CSANVPGHYGYTF. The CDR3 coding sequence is TGCAGTGCTAACGTCCCAGGGCACTATGGCTACACCTTC.

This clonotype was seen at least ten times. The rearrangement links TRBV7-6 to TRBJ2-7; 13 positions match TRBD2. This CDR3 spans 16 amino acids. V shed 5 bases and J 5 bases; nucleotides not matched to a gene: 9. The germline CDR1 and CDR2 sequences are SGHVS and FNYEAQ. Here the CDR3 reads CASSHRRTSGSNEQYF. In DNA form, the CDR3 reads TGTGCCAGCAGCCATCGGAGGACTAGCGGGAGTAACGAGCAGTACTTC. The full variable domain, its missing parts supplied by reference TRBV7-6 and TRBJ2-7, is GAGVSQSPRYKVTKRGQDVALRCDPISGHVSLYWYRQALGQGPEFLTYFNYEAQQDKSGLPNDRFSAERPEGSISTLTIQRTEQRDSAMYRCASSHRRTSGSNEQYFGPGTRLTVT.

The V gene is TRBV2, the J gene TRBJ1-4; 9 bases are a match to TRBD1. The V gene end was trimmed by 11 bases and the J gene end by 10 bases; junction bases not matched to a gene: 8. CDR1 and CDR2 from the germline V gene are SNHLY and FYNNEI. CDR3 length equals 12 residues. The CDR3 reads CAGSKTGGKLFF. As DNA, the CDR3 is TGTGCCGGGTCAAAGACAGGGGGAAAACTGTTTTTT.

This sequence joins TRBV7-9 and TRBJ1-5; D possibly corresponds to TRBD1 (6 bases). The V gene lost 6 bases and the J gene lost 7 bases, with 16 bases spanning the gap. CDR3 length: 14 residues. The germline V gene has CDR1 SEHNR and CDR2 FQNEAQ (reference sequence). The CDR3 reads CASSRNGGRQPQHF. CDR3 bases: TGTGCCAGCAGTCGTAACGGGGGGCGGCAGCCCCAGCATTTT.

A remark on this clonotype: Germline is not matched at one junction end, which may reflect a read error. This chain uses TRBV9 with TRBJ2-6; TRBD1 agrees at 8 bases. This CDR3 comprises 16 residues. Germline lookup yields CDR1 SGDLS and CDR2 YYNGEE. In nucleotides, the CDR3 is TGTGCCAGCAGTCCCCTAGACAGGGGTGGGGCCAGCGTCCTGACTTTC. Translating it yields CASSPLDRGGASVLTF.

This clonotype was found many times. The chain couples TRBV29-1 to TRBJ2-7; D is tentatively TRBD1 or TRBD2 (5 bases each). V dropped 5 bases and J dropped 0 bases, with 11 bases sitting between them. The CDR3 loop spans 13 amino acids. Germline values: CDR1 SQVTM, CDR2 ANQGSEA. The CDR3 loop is CSVKGPSSYEQYF. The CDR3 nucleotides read TGCAGCGTTAAGGGACCGAGCTCCTACGAGCAGTACTTC.

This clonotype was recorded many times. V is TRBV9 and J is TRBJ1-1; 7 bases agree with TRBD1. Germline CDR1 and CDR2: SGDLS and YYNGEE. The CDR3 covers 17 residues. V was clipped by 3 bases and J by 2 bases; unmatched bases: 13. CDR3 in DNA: TGTGCCAGCAGCGCCGAGGACGGACAGGCGAGTAACACTGAAGCTTTCTTT. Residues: CASSAEDGQASNTEAFF. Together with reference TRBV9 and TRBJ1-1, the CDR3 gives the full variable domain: DSGVTQTPKHLITATGQRVTLRCSPRSGDLSVYWYQQSLDQGLQFLIQYYNGEERAKGNILERFSAQQFPDLHSELNLSSLELGDSALYFCASSAEDGQASNTEAFFGQGTRLTVV.

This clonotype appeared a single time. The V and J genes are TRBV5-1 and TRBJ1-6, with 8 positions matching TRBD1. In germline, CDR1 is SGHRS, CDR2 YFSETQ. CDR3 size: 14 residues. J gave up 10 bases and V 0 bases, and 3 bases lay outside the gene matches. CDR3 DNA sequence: TGCGCCAGCAGCTTGGGGACAGGGCGATCACCCCTCCACTTT. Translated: CASSLGTGRSPLHF. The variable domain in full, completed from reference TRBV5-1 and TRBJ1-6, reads KAGVTQTPRYLIKTRGQQVTLSCSPISGHRSVSWYQQTPGQGLQFLFEYFSETQRNKGNFPGRFSGRQFSNSRSEMNVSTLELGDSALYLCASSLGTGRSPLHFGNGTRLTVT.

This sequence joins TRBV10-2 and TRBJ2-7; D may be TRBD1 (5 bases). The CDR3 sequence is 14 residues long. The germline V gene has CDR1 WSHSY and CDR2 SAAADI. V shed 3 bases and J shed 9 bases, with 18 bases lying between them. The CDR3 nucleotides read TGCGCCAGCAGTGACTCCGGGCAGGGTGGCGCGCAGTACTTC. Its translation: CASSDSGQGGAQYF.

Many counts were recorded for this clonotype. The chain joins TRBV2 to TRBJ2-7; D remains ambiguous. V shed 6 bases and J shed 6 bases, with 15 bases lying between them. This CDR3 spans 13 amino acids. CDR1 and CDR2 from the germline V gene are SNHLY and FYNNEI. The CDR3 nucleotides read TGTGCCAGCAGGGCTTCATGGATGGGCGAGCAGTACTTC. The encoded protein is CASRASWMGEQYF.

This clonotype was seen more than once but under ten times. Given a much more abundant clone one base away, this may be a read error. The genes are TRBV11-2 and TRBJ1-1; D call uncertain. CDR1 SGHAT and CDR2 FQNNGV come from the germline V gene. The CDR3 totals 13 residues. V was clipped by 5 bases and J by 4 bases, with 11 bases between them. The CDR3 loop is CASSRNPGTEAFF. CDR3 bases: TGTGCCAGCAGCCGGAATCCTGGCACTGAAGCTTTCTTT. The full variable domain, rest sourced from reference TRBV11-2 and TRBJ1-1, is EAGVAQSPRYKIIEKRQSVAFWCNPISGHATLYWYQQILGQGPKLLIQFQNNGVVDDSQLPKDRFSAERLKGVDSTLKIQPAKLEDSAVYLCASSRNPGTEAFFGQGTRLTVV.

CDR3 nucleotide sequence: TGTGCCATCAGGCCGGGACAGGGGGGCGAGCAGTACTTC. This encodes CAIRPGQGGEQYF. The chain carries TRBV10-3 and TRBJ2-7, with 11 bases fitting TRBD1. The ends lost 6 bases at V and 6 bases at J; junction bases unmatched: 4. Per germline, CDR1 ENHRY and CDR2 SYGVKD. CDR3 size: 13 residues.

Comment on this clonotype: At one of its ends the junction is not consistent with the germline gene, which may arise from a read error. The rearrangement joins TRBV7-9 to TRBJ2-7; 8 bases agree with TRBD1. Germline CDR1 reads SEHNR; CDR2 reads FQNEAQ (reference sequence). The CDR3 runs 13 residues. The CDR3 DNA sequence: TGCGCCAGCAGCTTCGACAGGGGAGGCGAGCAGTACTTC. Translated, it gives CASSFDRGGEQYF.

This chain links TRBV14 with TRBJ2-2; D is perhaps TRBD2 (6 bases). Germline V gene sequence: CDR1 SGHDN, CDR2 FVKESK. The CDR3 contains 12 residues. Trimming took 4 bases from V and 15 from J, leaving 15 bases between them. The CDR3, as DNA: TGTGCCAGCAGCCCGGTGGGCGGGGTGGTGTTTTTT. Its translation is CASSPVGGVVFF.

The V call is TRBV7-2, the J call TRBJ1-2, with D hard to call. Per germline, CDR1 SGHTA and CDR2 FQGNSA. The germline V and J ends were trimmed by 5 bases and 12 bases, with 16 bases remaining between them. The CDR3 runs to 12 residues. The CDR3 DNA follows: TGTGCCAGCAGCGAGGGTAGCTCTGGAAACACCTTC. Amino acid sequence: CASSEGSSGNTF.

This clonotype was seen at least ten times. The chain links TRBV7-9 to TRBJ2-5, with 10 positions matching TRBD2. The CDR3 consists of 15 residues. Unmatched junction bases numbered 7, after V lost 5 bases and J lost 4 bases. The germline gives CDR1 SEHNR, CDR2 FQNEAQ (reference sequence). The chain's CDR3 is CASSQSSGSGETQYF. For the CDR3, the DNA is TGTGCCAGCAGCCAGTCTAGCGGGAGTGGAGAGACCCAGTACTTC.

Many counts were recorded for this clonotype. The CDR3 here is CASSLDVRARGQPQHF. DNA for the CDR3: TGTGCCAGCAGCTTAGATGTGCGTGCCAGGGGACAGCCCCAGCATTTT. The rearrangement uses TRBV7-8 and TRBJ1-5, with D possibly being TRBD1 (6 bases). Germline CDR1 SGHVS, CDR2 FQNEAQ. The CDR3 length is 16 residues. Trimming took 1 base from V and 7 from J, leaving 17 bases between them.

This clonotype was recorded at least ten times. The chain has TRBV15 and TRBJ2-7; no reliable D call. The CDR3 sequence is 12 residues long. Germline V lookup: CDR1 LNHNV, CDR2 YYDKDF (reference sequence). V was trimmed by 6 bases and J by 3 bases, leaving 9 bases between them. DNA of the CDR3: TGTGCCACCAGTGCAGGATACTACGAGCAGTACTTC. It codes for CATSAGYYEQYF. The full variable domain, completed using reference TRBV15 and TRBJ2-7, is DAMVIQNPRYQVTQFGKPVTLSCSQTLNHNVMYWYQQKSSQAPKLLFHYYDKDFNNEADTPDNFQSRRPNTSFCFLDIRSPGLGDTAMYLCATSAGYYEQYFGPGTRLTVT.

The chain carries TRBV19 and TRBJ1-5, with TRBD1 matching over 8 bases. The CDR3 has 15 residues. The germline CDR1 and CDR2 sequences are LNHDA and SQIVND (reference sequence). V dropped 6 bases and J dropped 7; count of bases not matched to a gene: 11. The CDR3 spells CASRPGRGRLQPQHF. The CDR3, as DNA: TGTGCCAGTAGGCCGGGCAGGGGGCGTCTGCAGCCCCAGCATTTT.

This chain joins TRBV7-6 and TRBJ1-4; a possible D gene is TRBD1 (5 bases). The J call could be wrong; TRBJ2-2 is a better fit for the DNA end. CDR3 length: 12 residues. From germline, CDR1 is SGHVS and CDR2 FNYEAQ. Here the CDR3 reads CASSFRVGELFF. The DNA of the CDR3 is TGTGCCAGCAGTTTCAGGGTCGGGGAGCTGTTTTTT.

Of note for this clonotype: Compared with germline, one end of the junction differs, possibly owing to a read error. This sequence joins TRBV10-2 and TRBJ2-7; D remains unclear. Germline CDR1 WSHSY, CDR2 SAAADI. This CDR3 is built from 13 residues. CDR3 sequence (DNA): TGTGCCAGCAGTTACTCGCCTAGAATCGAGCAGTACTTC. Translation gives CASSYSPRIEQYF.

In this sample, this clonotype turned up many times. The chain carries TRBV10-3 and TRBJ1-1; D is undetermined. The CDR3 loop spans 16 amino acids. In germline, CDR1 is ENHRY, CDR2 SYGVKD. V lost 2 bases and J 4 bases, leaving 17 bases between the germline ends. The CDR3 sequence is CAISEPSRRGFTEAFF. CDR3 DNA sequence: TGTGCCATCAGTGAGCCGTCTCGTCGCGGTTTCACTGAAGCTTTCTTT.

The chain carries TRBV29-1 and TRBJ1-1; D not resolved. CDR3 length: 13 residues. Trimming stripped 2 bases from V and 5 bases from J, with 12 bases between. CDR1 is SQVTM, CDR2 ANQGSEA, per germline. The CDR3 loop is CSVEISGRTEAFF. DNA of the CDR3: TGCAGCGTTGAAATTAGCGGGAGGACTGAAGCTTTCTTT.

The CDR3 coding sequence is TGCAGCGTTGCTACGGGGGTTCTCGAGCAGTACTTC. This codes for CSVATGVLEQYF. The chain joins TRBV29-1 to TRBJ2-7; possible D gene TRBD2, 6 bases. V shed 4 bases and J shed 6 bases, with 13 bases lying between them. The CDR3 spans 12 residues. CDR1 SQVTM and CDR2 ANQGSEA come from the germline V gene.

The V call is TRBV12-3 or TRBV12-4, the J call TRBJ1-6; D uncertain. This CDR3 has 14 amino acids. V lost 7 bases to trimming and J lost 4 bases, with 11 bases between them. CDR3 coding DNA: TGTGCCAGCACCCGACGGTCGTATAATTCACCCCTCCACTTT. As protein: CASTRRSYNSPLHF.

CDR3 DNA: TGTGCCAGCAGTTCCCCGACAGGGGAGGACTATGGCTACACCTTC. It specifies CASSSPTGEDYGYTF. The chain links TRBV12-3 or TRBV12-4 to TRBJ1-2, with 8 positions matching TRBD1. V shed 4 bases and J 3 bases; nucleotides not matched to a gene: 7. There are 15 residues in the CDR3.

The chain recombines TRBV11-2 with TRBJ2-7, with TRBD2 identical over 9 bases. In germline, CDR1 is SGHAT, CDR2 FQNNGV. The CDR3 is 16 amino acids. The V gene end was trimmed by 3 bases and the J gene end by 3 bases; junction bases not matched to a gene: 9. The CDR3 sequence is CASSFPPLAGIYEQYF. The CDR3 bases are TGTGCCAGCAGCTTCCCACCTCTAGCGGGAATCTACGAGCAGTACTTC.

CDR3 coding DNA: TGCAGTGCTAGCAGGAGGGCAGTCACTGAAGCTTTCTTT. As protein: CSASRRAVTEAFF. The chain recombines TRBV20-1 with TRBJ1-1; D gene unclear. V was shortened by 3 bases and J by 4 bases, with 12 bases between the two germline ends. The CDR3 covers 13 residues. CDR1 DFQATT and CDR2 SNEGSKA come from the germline V gene (reference sequence).

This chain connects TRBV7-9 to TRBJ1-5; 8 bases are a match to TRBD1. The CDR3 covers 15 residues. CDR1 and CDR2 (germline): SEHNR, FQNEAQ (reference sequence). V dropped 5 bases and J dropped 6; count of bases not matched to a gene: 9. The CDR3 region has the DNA TGTGCCAGCAGCAGTACAGGGGGGGACACTCAGCCCCAGCATTTT. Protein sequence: CASSSTGGDTQPQHF.

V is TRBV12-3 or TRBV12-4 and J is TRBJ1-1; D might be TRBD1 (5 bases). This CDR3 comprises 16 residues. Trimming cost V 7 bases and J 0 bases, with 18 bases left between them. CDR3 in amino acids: CASTKVVGTVNTEAFF. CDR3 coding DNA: TGTGCCAGCACCAAGGTTGTGGGGACCGTGAACACTGAAGCTTTCTTT.